This T cell receptor (beta chain) was sequenced during a study of T cells in Graves' hyperthyroidism and ophthalmopathy. CDR1 MDHEN and CDR2 SYDVKM come from the germline V gene. Trimming stripped 6 bases from V and 0 bases from J, with 3 bases between. This CDR3 comprises 13 residues. In the ophthalmopathy cohort, Clinical Activity Score was at least 3, NOSPECS grade at least 4, and duration under 3 months. Researchers took RNA transcripts and amplified the TCR beta CDR3 regions from them. TCR CDR3 underwent first-round RT-PCR with the HTBI primer set. TCRdb redid the calling of the multiplex PCR reads with MiXCR, one entry per CDR3 protein. The sample lists about 260,000 distinct CDR3 sequences; about 16% were seen once. Study-level points and caveats: The model predicted ophthalmopathy a median around six months before onset. Ophthalmopathy stood apart from stable hyperthyroidism in a 13 V-J model.

There are many counts of this clonotype. Antigen specificity is unknown. This TCR derives from a woman in her late teens or twenties with Graves' ophthalmopathy. The chain links TRBV28 to TRBJ1-6; D is undetermined. Sequencing was done on a sample of blood. In DNA form, the CDR3 reads TGTGCCAGCAGCATCTCCTATAATTCACCCCTCCACTTT. It yields the protein CASSISYNSPLHF.